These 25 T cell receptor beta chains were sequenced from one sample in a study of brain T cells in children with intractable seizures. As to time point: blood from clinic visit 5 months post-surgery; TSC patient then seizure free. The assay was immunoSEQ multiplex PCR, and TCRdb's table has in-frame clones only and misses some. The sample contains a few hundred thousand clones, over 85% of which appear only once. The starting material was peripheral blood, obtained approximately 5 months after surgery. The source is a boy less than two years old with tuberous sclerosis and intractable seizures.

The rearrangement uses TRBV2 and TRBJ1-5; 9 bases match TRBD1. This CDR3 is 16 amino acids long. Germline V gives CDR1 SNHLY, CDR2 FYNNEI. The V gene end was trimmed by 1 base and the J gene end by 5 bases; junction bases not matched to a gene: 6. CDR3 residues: CASSEEDRGPYQPQHF. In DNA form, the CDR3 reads TGTGCCAGCAGTGAAGAGGACAGGGGACCCTATCAGCCCCAGCATTTT.

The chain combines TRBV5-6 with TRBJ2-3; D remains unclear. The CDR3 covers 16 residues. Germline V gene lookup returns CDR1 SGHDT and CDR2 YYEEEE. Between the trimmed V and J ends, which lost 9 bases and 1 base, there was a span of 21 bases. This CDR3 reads CATNTRRASRTDTQYF. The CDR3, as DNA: TGTGCCACAAATACTCGACGAGCTTCCCGCACAGATACGCAGTATTTT.

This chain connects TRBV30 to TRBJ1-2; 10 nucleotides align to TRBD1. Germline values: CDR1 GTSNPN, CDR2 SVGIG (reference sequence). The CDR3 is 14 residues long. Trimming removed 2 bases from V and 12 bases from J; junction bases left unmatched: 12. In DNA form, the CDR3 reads TGTGCCTGGAGTCTACCTTGGGACAGGGGTCCCCACACCTTC. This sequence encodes CAWSLPWDRGPHTF.

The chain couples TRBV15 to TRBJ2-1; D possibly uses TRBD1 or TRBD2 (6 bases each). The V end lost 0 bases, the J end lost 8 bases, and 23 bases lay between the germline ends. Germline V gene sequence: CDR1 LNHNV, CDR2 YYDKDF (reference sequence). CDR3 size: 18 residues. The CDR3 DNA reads TGTGCCACCAGCAGAGATAAGATCAGAGGGCCGGGGGCATATGAGCAGTTCTTC. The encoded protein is CATSRDKIRGPGAYEQFF.

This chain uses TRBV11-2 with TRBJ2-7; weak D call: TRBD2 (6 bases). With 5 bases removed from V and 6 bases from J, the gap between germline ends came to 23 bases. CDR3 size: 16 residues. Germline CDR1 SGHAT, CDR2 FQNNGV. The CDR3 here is CASSQEGGLMRGEQYF. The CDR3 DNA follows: TGTGCCAGCAGCCAAGAGGGAGGATTGATGAGGGGCGAGCAGTACTTC.

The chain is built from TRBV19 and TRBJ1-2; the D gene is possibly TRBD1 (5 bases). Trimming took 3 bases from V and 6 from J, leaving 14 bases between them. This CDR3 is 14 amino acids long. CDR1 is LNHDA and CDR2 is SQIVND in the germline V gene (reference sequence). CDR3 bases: TGTGCCAGTAGTATTTTCCGGGGGTGGGATGGCTACACCTTC. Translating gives CASSIFRGWDGYTF.

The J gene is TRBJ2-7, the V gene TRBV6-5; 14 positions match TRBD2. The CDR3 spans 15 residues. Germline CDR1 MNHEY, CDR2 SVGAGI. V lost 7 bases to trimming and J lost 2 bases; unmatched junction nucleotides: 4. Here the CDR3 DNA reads TGTGCCAGCACCTTGACTAGCGGGGGGGCCTACGAGCAGTACTTC. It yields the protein CASTLTSGGAYEQYF.

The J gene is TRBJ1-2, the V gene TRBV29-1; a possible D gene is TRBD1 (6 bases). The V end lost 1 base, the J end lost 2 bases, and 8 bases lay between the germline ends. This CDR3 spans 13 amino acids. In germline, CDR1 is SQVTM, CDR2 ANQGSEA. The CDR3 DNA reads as TGCAGCGTTGAAGTGGACAGAAACTATGGCTACACCTTC. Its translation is CSVEVDRNYGYTF.

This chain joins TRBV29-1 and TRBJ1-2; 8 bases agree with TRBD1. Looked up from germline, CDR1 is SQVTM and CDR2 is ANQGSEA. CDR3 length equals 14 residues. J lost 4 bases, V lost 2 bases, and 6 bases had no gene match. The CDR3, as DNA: TGCAGCGTTGAAACGACAGGGGTGGGCTATGGCTACACCTTC. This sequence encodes CSVETTGVGYGYTF.

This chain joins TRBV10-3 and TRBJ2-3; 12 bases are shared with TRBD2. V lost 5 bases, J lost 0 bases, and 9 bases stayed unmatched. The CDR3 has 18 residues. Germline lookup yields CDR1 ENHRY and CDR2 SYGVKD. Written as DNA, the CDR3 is TGTGCCATCAGTTCGACTAGCGGGAGAAGCGGGAGCACAGATACGCAGTATTTT. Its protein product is CAISSTSGRSGSTDTQYF.

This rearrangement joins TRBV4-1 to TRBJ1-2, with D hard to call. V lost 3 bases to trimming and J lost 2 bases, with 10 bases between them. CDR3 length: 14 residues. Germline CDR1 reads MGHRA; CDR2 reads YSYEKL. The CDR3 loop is CASSHTISNYGYTF. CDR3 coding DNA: TGCGCCAGCAGCCACACGATAAGCAACTATGGCTACACCTTC.

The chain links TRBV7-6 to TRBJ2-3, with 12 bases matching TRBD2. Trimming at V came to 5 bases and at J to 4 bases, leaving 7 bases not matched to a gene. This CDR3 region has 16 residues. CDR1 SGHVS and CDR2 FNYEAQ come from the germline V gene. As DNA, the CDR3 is TGTGCCAGCAGCGCCAAACTAGCGGGGGGTTCAGATACGCAGTATTTT. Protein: CASSAKLAGGSDTQYF.

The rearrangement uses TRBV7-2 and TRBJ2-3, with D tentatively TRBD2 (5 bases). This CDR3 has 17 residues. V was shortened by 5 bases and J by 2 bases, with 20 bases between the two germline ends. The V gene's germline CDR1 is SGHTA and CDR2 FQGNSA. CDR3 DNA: TGTGCCAGCAGCACAAAGGTGGGCGGGCCCTTCACAGATACGCAGTATTTT. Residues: CASSTKVGGPFTDTQYF.

The CDR3 DNA follows: TGTGCCAGCAGCTCAGCGTGGGACAGCTATGGCTACACCTTC. Translation: CASSSAWDSYGYTF. The gene calls are TRBV7-9 and TRBJ1-2; 7 bases are a match to TRBD1. CDR1 SEHNR and CDR2 FQNEAQ come from the germline V gene (reference sequence). The CDR3 length is 14 residues. The trim removed 4 bases at V and 4 bases at J, leaving 6 bases unmatched.

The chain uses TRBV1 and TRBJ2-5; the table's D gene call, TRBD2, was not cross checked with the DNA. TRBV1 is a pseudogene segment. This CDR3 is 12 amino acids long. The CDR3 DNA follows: TGCACCAGCACTGGCGGTCGGGAGACCCAGTACTTC. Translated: CTSTGGRETQYF.

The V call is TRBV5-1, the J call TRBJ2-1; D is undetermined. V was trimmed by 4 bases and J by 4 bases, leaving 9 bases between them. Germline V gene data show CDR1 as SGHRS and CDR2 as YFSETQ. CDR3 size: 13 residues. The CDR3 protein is CASSLLAYNEQFF. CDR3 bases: TGCGCCAGCAGCCTACTTGCTTACAATGAGCAGTTCTTC.

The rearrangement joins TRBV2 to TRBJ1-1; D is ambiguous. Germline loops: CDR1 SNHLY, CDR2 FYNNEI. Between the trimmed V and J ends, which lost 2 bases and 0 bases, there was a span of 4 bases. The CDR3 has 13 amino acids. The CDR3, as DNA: TGTGCCAGCAGTGAAATCTTGAACACTGAAGCTTTCTTT. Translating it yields CASSEILNTEAFF.

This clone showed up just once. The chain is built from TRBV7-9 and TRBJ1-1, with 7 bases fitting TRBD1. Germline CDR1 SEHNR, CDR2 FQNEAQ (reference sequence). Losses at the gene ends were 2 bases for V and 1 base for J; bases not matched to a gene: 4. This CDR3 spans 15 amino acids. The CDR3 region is CASSLSRTGNTEAFF. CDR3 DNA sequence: TGTGCCAGCAGCTTATCCCGGACAGGGAACACTGAAGCTTTCTTT.

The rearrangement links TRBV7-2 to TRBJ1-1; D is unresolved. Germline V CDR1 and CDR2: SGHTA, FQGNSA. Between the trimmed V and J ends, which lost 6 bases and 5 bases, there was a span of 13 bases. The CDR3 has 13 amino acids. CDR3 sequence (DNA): TGTGCCAGCAGTCCAGCAGTCCGGACTGAAGCTTTCTTT. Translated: CASSPAVRTEAFF.

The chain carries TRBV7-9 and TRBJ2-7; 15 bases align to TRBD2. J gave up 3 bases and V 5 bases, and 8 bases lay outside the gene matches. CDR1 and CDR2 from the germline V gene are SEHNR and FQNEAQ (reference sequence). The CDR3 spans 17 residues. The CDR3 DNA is TGTGCCAGCAGCACCGGACTAGCGGGAGGGCATATCTACGAGCAGTACTTC. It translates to CASSTGLAGGHIYEQYF.

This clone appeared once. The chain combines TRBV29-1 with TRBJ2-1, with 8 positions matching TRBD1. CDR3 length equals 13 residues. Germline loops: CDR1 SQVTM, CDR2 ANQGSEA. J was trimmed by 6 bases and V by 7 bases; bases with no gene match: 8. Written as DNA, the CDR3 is TGCAGCGGCCATACAGGGGGGATCAATGAGCAGTTCTTC. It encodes CSGHTGGINEQFF.

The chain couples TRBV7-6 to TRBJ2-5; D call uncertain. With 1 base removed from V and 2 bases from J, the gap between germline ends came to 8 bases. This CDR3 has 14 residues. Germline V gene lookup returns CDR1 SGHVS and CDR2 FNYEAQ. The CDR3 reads CASSLGHPQETQYF. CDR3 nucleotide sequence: TGTGCCAGCAGCTTAGGACACCCTCAAGAGACCCAGTACTTC. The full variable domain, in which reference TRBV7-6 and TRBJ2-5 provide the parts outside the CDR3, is GAGVSQSPRYKVTKRGQDVALRCDPISGHVSLYWYRQALGQGPEFLTYFNYEAQQDKSGLPNDRFSAERPEGSISTLTIQRTEQRDSAMYRCASSLGHPQETQYFGPGTRLLVL.

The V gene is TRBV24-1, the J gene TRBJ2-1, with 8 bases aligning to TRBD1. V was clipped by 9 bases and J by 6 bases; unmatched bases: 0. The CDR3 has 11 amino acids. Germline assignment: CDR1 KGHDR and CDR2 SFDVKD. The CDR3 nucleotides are TGTGCCACCGGACAGGGCAATGAGCAGTTCTTC. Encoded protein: CATGQGNEQFF.

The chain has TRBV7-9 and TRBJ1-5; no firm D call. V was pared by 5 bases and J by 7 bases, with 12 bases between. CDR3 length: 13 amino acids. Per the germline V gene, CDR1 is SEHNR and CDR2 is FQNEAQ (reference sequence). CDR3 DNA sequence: TGTGCCAGCAGCCCCGGAAGCTGGCAGCCCCAGCATTTT. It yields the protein CASSPGSWQPQHF.

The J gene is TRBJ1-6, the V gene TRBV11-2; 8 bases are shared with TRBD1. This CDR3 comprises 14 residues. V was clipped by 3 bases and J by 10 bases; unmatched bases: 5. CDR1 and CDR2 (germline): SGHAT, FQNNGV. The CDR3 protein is CASSFGQGGSPLHF. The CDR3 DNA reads TGTGCCAGCAGCTTCGGACAGGGCGGGTCACCCCTCCACTTT.